The rows below give T cell receptor beta chains drawn from one sample of a study of T cell responses to AZD1222 COVID-19 vaccine. This table comes from immunoSEQ multiplex PCR, and its TCRdb copy is limited to in-frame clones, with some not included. The repertoire holds 150,000 to 200,000 clones, with 85% to 95% as singletons. The sample consisted of peripheral blood, taken on day 0 of AZD1222 vaccination. The origin of the receptors is an adult in good health. CDR3s include the opening cysteine and the closing phenylalanine or tryptophan. D genes are given only for firm matches. Not every row has a clone size; where given, it reads once, few, many or a size class.

V: TRBV5-1
size: NA
D: NA
J: TRBJ1-1
CDR3: CASSLEVQGGTEAFF
DNA: TGCGCCAGCAGCTTGGAAGTTCAGGGTGGGACTGAAGCTTTCTTT

V: TRBV29-1
size: NA
D: NA
J: TRBJ1-3
CDR3: CSVERGRSGNTIYF
DNA: TGCAGCGTTGAACGCGGGCGCTCTGGAAACACCATATATTTT

V: TRBV25-1
size: NA
D: NA
J: TRBJ1-1
CDR3: CASSPDPLWGAAFF
DNA: TGTGCCAGCAGCCCCGACCCTCTTTGGGGGGCGGCTTTCTTT

V: TRBV28
size: NA
D: TRBD1
J: TRBJ1-6
CDR3: CASVDRVNSPLHF
DNA: TGTGCCAGCGTCGACAGGGTGAATTCACCCCTCCACTTT

V: TRBV27
size: NA
D: TRBD2
J: TRBJ2-1
CDR3: CASAHPGGGSYNEQFF
DNA: TGTGCCAGCGCACATCCCGGGGGGGGCTCCTACAATGAGCAGTTCTTC

V: TRBV15
size: NA
D: NA
J: TRBJ1-5
CDR3: CATSRGLGPYSNQPQHF
DNA: TGTGCCACCAGCAGAGGTCTTGGTCCGTATAGCAATCAGCCCCAGCATTTT

V: TRBV10-1
size: NA
D: NA
J: TRBJ1-2
CDR3: CASSERPTDGYTF
DNA: TGCGCCAGCAGTGAGCGCCCGACGGATGGCTACACCTTC

V: TRBV12-3/TRBV12-4
size: NA
D: NA
J: TRBJ1-3
CDR3: CASSLRERNTIYF
DNA: TGTGCCAGCAGTCTGAGGGAACGAAACACCATATATTTT

V: TRBV18
size: NA
D: TRBD1
J: TRBJ1-3
CDR3: CASSTNRGDSGNTIYF
DNA: TGTGCCAGCTCAACGAACAGGGGAGACTCTGGAAACACCATATATTTT

V: TRBV4-2
size: NA
D: NA
J: TRBJ2-2
CDR3: CASGRGFDTGELFF
DNA: TGTGCCAGCGGCCGCGGCTTCGACACCGGGGAGCTGTTTTTT

V: TRBV27
size: NA
D: TRBD2
J: TRBJ2-1
CDR3: CASSLSSSGGFNEQFF
DNA: TGTGCCAGCAGTTTATCTTCCAGCGGGGGGTTCAATGAGCAGTTCTTC

V: TRBV4-1
size: NA
D: NA
J: TRBJ2-7
CDR3: CASSQTGYEQYF
DNA: TGCGCCAGCAGCCAAACGGGATACGAGCAGTACTTC

V: TRBV5-1
size: NA
D: NA
J: TRBJ1-1
CDR3: CASSPTGMGNTEAFF
DNA: TGCGCCAGCAGCCCAACAGGGATGGGGAACACTGAAGCTTTCTTT

V: TRBV27
size: NA
D: TRBD1
J: TRBJ2-3
CDR3: CASSPAGQGWYF
DNA: TGTGCCAGCAGCCCGGCCGGACAGGGATGGTATTTT

V: TRBV9
size: few
D: NA
J: TRBJ2-1
CDR3: CASSVSERPRNEQFF
DNA: TGTGCCAGCAGCGTAAGCGAAAGACCGAGGAATGAGCAGTTCTTC

V: TRBV10-3
size: NA
D: NA
J: TRBJ2-7
CDR3: CAITDQASYEQYF
DNA: TGTGCCATCACCGACCAGGCATCCTACGAGCAGTACTTC

V: TRBV5-1
size: NA
D: NA
J: TRBJ1-6
CDR3: CASSLGQTPYSYNSPLHF
DNA: TGCGCCAGCAGCTTGGGACAGACCCCTTACTCCTATAATTCACCCCTCCACTTT

V: TRBV30
size: NA
D: NA
J: TRBJ1-3
CDR3: CAWSPSSGNTIYF
DNA: TGTGCCTGGAGCCCCTCCTCTGGAAACACCATATATTTT

V: TRBV3-1/TRBV3-2
size: NA
D: NA
J: TRBJ1-2
CDR3: CASSQEREGPDYGYTF
DNA: TGTGCCAGCAGCCAAGAAAGAGAGGGGCCGGACTATGGCTACACCTTC

V: TRBV30
size: NA
D: NA
J: TRBJ1-1
CDR3: CAVQFGDWTEAFF
DNA: TGTGCCGTACAATTCGGGGACTGGACTGAAGCTTTCTTT